Each of the 10 T cell receptor beta chains below was sequenced from the same sample in a study of shared clonotypes between healthy human individuals. TCRdb keeps only in-frame clones here, not all; method: immunoSEQ multiplex PCR. Among around 2,000,000 clones listed, about 92% were seen once. CD45RO-negative, CCR7-selected cells formed the naive CD8 fraction, which excluded terminally differentiated effector memory CD45RA+ cells. Input material: naive CD8+ T cells from PBMCs. The receptor source for this set is a young man in good health. Some clones in this sample may be carry-over from other donors' samples.

As DNA, the CDR3 is TGCGCCAGCAGACTAGGGACGGTCAACTACGAGCAGTACTTC. Translation: CASRLGTVNYEQYF. The V and J genes are TRBV10-2 and TRBJ2-7; either TRBD1 or TRBD2 may fit D (5 bases each). This CDR3 comprises 14 residues. Germline-derived CDR1 and CDR2 are WSHSY and SAAADI. Trimming removed 6 bases at V and 3 bases at J, with 15 bases between.

The chain employs TRBV6-6 and TRBJ2-7; D tentatively reads TRBD1 or TRBD2 (5 bases each). This CDR3 contains 15 residues. Per germline, CDR1 MNHNY and CDR2 SVGAGI (reference sequence). V gave up 4 bases and J gave up 0 bases, with 13 bases separating them. The CDR3 region has the DNA TGTGCCAGCAGTTCTAAGGGACCCCTCTCCTACGAGCAGTACTTC. The encoded protein is CASSSKGPLSYEQYF.

V is TRBV5-1 and J is TRBJ2-7, with D uncertain. V was cut by 8 bases and J by 3 bases, with 12 bases left in between. This CDR3 contains 12 residues. In germline, CDR1 is SGHRS, CDR2 YFSETQ. The CDR3 reads CASFLSRYEQYF. For the CDR3, the DNA is TGCGCCAGTTTCCTCAGTCGCTACGAGCAGTACTTC. The full variable domain, rest sourced from reference TRBV5-1 and TRBJ2-7, is KAGVTQTPRYLIKTRGQQVTLSCSPISGHRSVSWYQQTPGQGLQFLFEYFSETQRNKGNFPGRFSGRQFSNSRSEMNVSTLELGDSALYLCASFLSRYEQYFGPGTRLTVT.

For this clone: Other nucleotide sequences in the sample specify the same CDR3. This chain uses TRBV18 with TRBJ1-1; 7 bases map to TRBD1. This CDR3 spans 15 amino acids. V trimming: 6 bases; J trimming: 4 bases; junction bases outside the gene matches: 11. Looked up from germline, CDR1 is KGHSH and CDR2 is LQKENI. CDR3 amino acids: CASSPWDSSITEAFF. The DNA for the CDR3 is TGTGCCAGCTCGCCCTGGGACAGCTCCATCACTGAAGCTTTCTTT.

The chain recombines TRBV28 with TRBJ1-1; no reliable D call. The V gene lost 7 bases and the J gene lost 1 base, with 13 bases spanning the gap. The CDR3 has 14 residues. Germline CDR1 and CDR2: MDHEN and SYDVKM. CDR3 protein: CASTTTGWNTEAFF. In DNA, the CDR3 is TGTGCCAGCACGACGACGGGGTGGAACACTGAAGCTTTCTTT.

The CDR3 sequence: CASLTGGSSMHGYTF. CDR3 nucleotides: TGTGCCAGTCTGACGGGAGGGTCCAGCATGCATGGCTACACCTTC. The chain uses TRBV19 and TRBJ1-2; D not resolved. Germline CDR1 reads LNHDA; CDR2 reads SQIVND (reference sequence). CDR3 length: 15 amino acids. V was trimmed by 8 bases and J by 6 bases, leaving 22 bases between them.

In its sample, this clone was seen once. The chain is built from TRBV4-2 and TRBJ2-7; TRBD1 might be the D (5 bases). V lost 4 bases, J lost 0 bases, and 7 bases lay in between. The V gene's germline CDR1 is LGHNA and CDR2 YNFKEQ. CDR3 size: 13 residues. The CDR3 DNA sequence: TGTGCCAGCAGCCCAGACAGCTCCTACGAGCAGTACTTC. Its translation: CASSPDSSYEQYF.

The chain uses TRBV7-6 and TRBJ2-7; 7 bases are shared with TRBD2. Germline-derived CDR1 and CDR2 are SGHVS and FNYEAQ. The CDR3 extends over 15 amino acids. V lost 4 bases and J lost 4; bases outside the gene matches: 10. The CDR3 DNA reads TGTGCCAGCAGCTCCCTAGCGGAAAACATTTACGAGCAGTACTTC. Translation gives CASSSLAENIYEQYF.

The rearrangement links TRBV25-1 to TRBJ2-5; D unclear. The length of the CDR3 is 11 residues. Germline V lookup: CDR1 MGHDK, CDR2 SYGVNS. Trimming left V 6 bases short and J 5 bases short, with 7 bases between. CDR3 bases: TGTGCCAGCAGGGCCTTTGAGACCCAGTACTTC. Translating it yields CASRAFETQYF. Complete variable domain (other parts from reference TRBV25-1 and TRBJ2-5): EADIYQTPRYLVIGTGKKITLECSQTMGHDKMYWYQQDPGMELHLIHYSYGVNSTEKGDLSSESTVSRIRTEHFPLTLESARPSHTSQYLCASRAFETQYFGPGTRLLVL.

The genes are TRBV27 and TRBJ2-3; D may correspond to TRBD1 or TRBD2 (5 bases each). V dropped 3 bases and J dropped 2 bases, with 24 bases sitting between them. The CDR3 is 19 residues long. Germline CDR1 MNHEY, CDR2 SMNVEV (reference sequence). In nucleotides, the CDR3 is TGTGCCAGCAGTTTCCTTTGGGACGAGGTTCTCCCTATCACAGATACGCAGTATTTT. Translated: CASSFLWDEVLPITDTQYF.